This T cell receptor (beta chain) was obtained from a study of T cell changes during pregnancy in multiple sclerosis. Method: immunoSEQ multiplex PCR; TCRdb's copy keeps in-frame clones and lacks some. The data hold approximately 38,000 clones, with around 94% observed a single time. Germline CDR1 and CDR2: MNHEY and SVGAGI. After removal of 6 bases from V and 11 bases from J, the junction contained 4 bases not matched to a gene. The CDR3 is 11 amino acids. V usage is TRBV6-5 and J usage is TRBJ1-1; 9 bases align to TRBD1. The sample was peripheral blood, taken in the third trimester of pregnancy. This clonotype was sampled from a female donor with multiple sclerosis, enrolled in a pregnancy study. Here the CDR3 DNA reads TGTGCCAGCAGCCGGGACAGGGAGGCTTTCTTT. Translating gives CASSRDREAFF.